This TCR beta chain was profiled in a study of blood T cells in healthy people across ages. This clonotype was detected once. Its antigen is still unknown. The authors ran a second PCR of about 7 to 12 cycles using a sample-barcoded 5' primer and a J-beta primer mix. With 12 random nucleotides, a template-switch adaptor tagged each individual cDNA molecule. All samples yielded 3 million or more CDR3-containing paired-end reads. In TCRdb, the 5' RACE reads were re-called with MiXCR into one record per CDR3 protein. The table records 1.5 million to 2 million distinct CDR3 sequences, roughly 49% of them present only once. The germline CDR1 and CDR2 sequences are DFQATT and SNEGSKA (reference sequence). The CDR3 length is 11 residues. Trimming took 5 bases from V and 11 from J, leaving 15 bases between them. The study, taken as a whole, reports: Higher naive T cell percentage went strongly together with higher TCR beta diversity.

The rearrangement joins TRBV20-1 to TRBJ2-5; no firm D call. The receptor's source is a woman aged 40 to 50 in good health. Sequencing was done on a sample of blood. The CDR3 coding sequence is TGCAGTGCTCCCACTCGTAAGGAGCAGTACTTC. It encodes CSAPTRKEQYF.